This entry lists 9 T cell receptor beta chains sequenced from one sample in a study of blood T cells in healthy people across ages. Through a sample-barcoded 5' primer and a J-beta primer mix, a second PCR was run for roughly 7 to 11 cycles. TCRdb fed the 5' RACE reads into MiXCR, producing one record per CDR3 protein. The sample records approximately 1.5 million distinct CDR3 sequences, 42% being singletons. Sequencing used blood. The source of these receptors is a woman under 30 in good health.

This clonotype was seen a handful of times. Germline is not matched at one junction end, which may reflect a read error. The chain uses TRBV9 and TRBJ1-6; D not certain. CDR1 is SGDLS, CDR2 YYNGEE, per germline. The CDR3 has 14 residues. The CDR3 sequence is CASSVEASNSPPHF. The CDR3 region has the DNA TGTGCCAGCAGCGTAGAGGCCAGCAATTCACCCCCCCACTTT.

Comments on this clonotype: The junction departs from the called germline gene at one end, perhaps through a read error. Written as DNA, the CDR3 is TGTGCCAGCGGTGACAGTTACAATCAGCCCCAGCATTTT. The encoded protein is CASGDSYNQPQHF. The chain couples TRBV2 to TRBJ1-5; a possible D gene is TRBD1 (5 bases). Germline V gives CDR1 SNHLY, CDR2 FYNNEI. The CDR3 is 13 residues long.

The chain employs TRBV7-9 and TRBJ2-5; no clear D. The CDR3 consists of 14 residues. Trimming pared 0 bases from V and 11 bases from J, leaving 16 bases between. Looked up from germline, CDR1 is SEHNR and CDR2 is FQNEAQ (reference sequence). The DNA for the CDR3 is TGTGCCAGCAGCTTAGCGCAAGGGTACAATGAGCAGTACTTC. It is translated as CASSLAQGYNEQYF.

The sample holds many counts of this clonotype. In DNA form, the CDR3 reads TGTGCCAGCAGCCCGCGGGGGGGCCGCACAGATACGCAGTATTTT. Amino acid sequence: CASSPRGGRTDTQYF. This rearrangement joins TRBV9 to TRBJ2-3; 9 bases map to TRBD2. Germline V gives CDR1 SGDLS, CDR2 YYNGEE. The CDR3 sequence is 15 residues long. Trimming cost V 4 bases and J 1 base; bases outside gene matches: 4.

This clonotype was seen once. A much larger clone lies a single base off, so this may be a read error. The chain uses TRBV20-1 and TRBJ2-1; D may be TRBD1 or TRBD2 (5 bases each). The V gene lost 5 bases and the J gene lost 10 bases, with 18 bases spanning the gap. Germline CDR1 reads DFQATT; CDR2 reads SNEGSKA (reference sequence). The length of the CDR3 is 13 residues. As DNA, the CDR3 is TGCAGTGCTCAGAGGGGTGTCACCTACGAGCAGTTCTTC. Translating it yields CSAQRGVTYEQFF.

This clonotype was detected only a few times. This chain connects TRBV5-1 to TRBJ1-1; no reliable D call. Between the trimmed V and J ends, which lost 0 bases and 1 base, there was a span of 10 bases. Germline CDR1 SGHRS, CDR2 YFSETQ. The CDR3 contains 15 residues. The CDR3 region has the DNA TGCGCCAGCAGCTTGGCGGGTCAGTCGAACACTGAAGCTTTCTTT. The encoded protein is CASSLAGQSNTEAFF.

This clonotype came up a few times. The genes are TRBV4-1 and TRBJ2-1, with D maybe TRBD1 (5 bases). The V gene's germline CDR1 is MGHRA and CDR2 YSYEKL. This CDR3 is 14 amino acids long. Deletions cut 1 base from V and 10 bases from J, with 14 bases between. CDR3 protein: CASSQVTGLVEQFF. The CDR3 coding sequence is TGCGCCAGCAGCCAAGTAACAGGCTTGGTGGAGCAGTTCTTC.

This chain joins TRBV4-2 and TRBJ2-7, with a possible D match to TRBD2 (6 bases). The CDR3 covers 17 residues. Germline V gene lookup returns CDR1 LGHNA and CDR2 YNFKEQ. V was clipped by 0 bases and J by 0 bases, with 15 bases between them. In DNA form, the CDR3 reads TGTGCCAGCAGCCAAGAGGGTCGCGGGACTTTCTCCTACGAGCAGTACTTC. It specifies CASSQEGRGTFSYEQYF.

This clonotype was detected a few times. The chain recombines TRBV12-3 or TRBV12-4 with TRBJ2-7, with D possibly TRBD1 on 6 matching bases. The CDR3 runs to 15 residues. V lost 7 bases and J lost 7, with 23 bases in between. The CDR3 sequence: CASTQTGRLSEEQYF. The CDR3 DNA reads TGTGCCAGCACCCAAACAGGGAGATTGTCGGAAGAGCAGTACTTC.